The 6 T cell receptor beta chains below all came from one sample that was sequenced in a study of spatial heterogeneity in lung cancer. Time point meaning: sample taken at primary tumor resection. TCRdb fed the 5' RACE reads into MiXCR, producing one record per CDR3 protein. The sample includes around 2,400 distinct CDR3 sequences, around 13% of them seen just once. The material sequenced was normal lung tissue next to the tumor, taken at surgery. These receptors originate from a female donor with early-stage non-small cell lung cancer.

This clonotype is deemed medium-sized. J is TRBJ1-5 and V is TRBV3-1; D remains ambiguous. V shed 4 bases and J shed 1 base, with 8 bases lying between them. The germline gives CDR1 LGHDT, CDR2 YNNKEL (reference sequence). The CDR3 covers 14 residues. Here the CDR3 reads CASSLFGSNQPQHF. CDR3 DNA sequence: TGTGCCAGCAGCCTCTTCGGAAGCAATCAGCCCCAGCATTTT. Based on the CDR3 plus reference TRBV3-1 and TRBJ1-5, the full variable domain is DTAVSQTPKYLVTQMGNDKSIKCEQNLGHDTMYWYKQDSKKFLKIMFSYNNKELIINETVPNRFSPKSPDKAHLNLHINSLELGDSAVYFCASSLFGSNQPQHFGDGTRLSIL.

In its sample, this clonotype is medium-sized. This chain connects TRBV6-1 to TRBJ1-2; D is undetermined. This CDR3 spans 14 amino acids. The germline V gene encodes CDR1 MNHNS and CDR2 SASEGT. V lost 1 base and J 4 bases, leaving 10 bases between the germline ends. This CDR3 is CASSEGGISYGYTF. CDR3 DNA: TGTGCCAGCAGTGAAGGGGGAATTAGCTATGGCTACACCTTC.

The V gene is TRBV12-3 or TRBV12-4, the J gene TRBJ1-2; D remains unclear. Trimming cost V 4 bases and J 0 bases, with 6 bases left between them. The CDR3 totals 13 residues. The CDR3 region has the DNA TGTGCCAGCAGTTCTCCCCCTAACTATGGCTACACCTTC. It codes for CASSSPPNYGYTF.

By share, this clonotype ranks as medium-sized. V and J are TRBV30 and TRBJ2-2; perhaps TRBD2 as D (5 bases). The CDR3 covers 15 residues. V lost 2 bases and J lost 4, with 14 bases in between. The germline gives CDR1 GTSNPN, CDR2 SVGIG (reference sequence). CDR3 DNA sequence: TGTGCCTGGAGTCCCCATCCCGCGGGCACCGGGGAGCTGTTTTTT. Protein product: CAWSPHPAGTGELFF.

This clonotype is categorized as large (0.1 to 1%). This sequence joins TRBV11-2 and TRBJ1-2; no definite D call. The germline gives CDR1 SGHAT, CDR2 FQNNGV. Trimming left V 6 bases short and J 0 bases short, with 17 bases between. This CDR3 is built from 16 residues. CDR3: CASSSIPRKANYGYTF. The CDR3 coding sequence is TGTGCCAGCAGTTCGATACCCAGGAAAGCTAACTATGGCTACACCTTC.

This clonotype was seen many times. The V and J genes are TRBV10-1 and TRBJ2-3; 10 bases match TRBD2. Germline assignment: CDR1 WNHNN and CDR2 SYGVQD (reference sequence). There are 16 residues in the CDR3. J was trimmed by 4 bases and V by 10 bases; bases with no gene match: 14. The CDR3: CATSKSSGSRADTQYF. The CDR3 DNA reads TGCGCCACCTCGAAATCTAGCGGGAGTAGGGCAGATACGCAGTATTTT.